These 17 T cell receptor beta chains came from one sample sequenced in a study of persistence of HIV-infected CD4 T cells. Cells were stimulated with CMV-infected fibroblast lysates at about 9.4 ug/mL. Sorting selected CD4+ T cells upregulating both CD40 ligand and CD69. Which antigens these TCRs recognize remains unknown. This was the immunoSEQ version 4 assay in survey mode. Libraries were prepared by immunoSEQ multiplex PCR; TCRdb keeps only in-frame clonotypes and omits some of them. The sample lists roughly 5,300 clones, roughly 60% occurring once. This specimen consisted of CD4+ T cells sorted from PBMCs after approximately 18-hour stimulation, obtained from a patient who received antiretroviral therapy. These receptors were taken from an adult man with HIV who was CMV-seropositive.

This chain connects TRBV19 to TRBJ1-2; D call uncertain. V lost 10 bases and J 4 bases, leaving 16 bases between the germline ends. This CDR3 region has 13 residues. From germline, CDR1 is LNHDA and CDR2 SQIVND (reference sequence). The CDR3 here is CATEKGRSYGYTF. The DNA of the CDR3 is TGTGCCACCGAGAAGGGTCGTTCCTATGGCTACACCTTC.

Judged by abundance, this clone is large (0.1 to 1%). The gene calls are TRBV27 and TRBJ1-6, with 8 bases aligning to TRBD1. Germline CDR1 reads MNHEY; CDR2 reads SMNVEV (reference sequence). The CDR3 is 17 residues long. Germline trimming cut 6 bases from V and 3 bases from J; bases unmatched to any gene: 10. DNA of the CDR3: TGTGCCAGCAGATCCCCGGGACAGGTGAACTATAATTCACCCCTCCACTTT. This sequence encodes CASRSPGQVNYNSPLHF.

V and J are TRBV5-4 and TRBJ2-2, with D perhaps TRBD2 (5 bases). The CDR3 spans 17 residues. V was pared by 0 bases and J by 6 bases, with 18 bases between. CDR1 is SGHNT, CDR2 YYREEE, per germline (reference sequence). CDR3 DNA: TGTGCCAGCAGCTTGGATTGGAGGAGGAACAGCGCCGGGGAGCTGTTTTTT. Amino acid sequence: CASSLDWRRNSAGELFF.

V usage is TRBV7-8 and J usage is TRBJ2-6; D uncertain. The germline CDR1 and CDR2 sequences are SGHVS and FQNEAQ. This CDR3 contains 15 residues. V was trimmed by 5 bases and J by 0 bases, leaving 8 bases between them. Here the CDR3 DNA reads TGTGCCAGCAGCCCCCTCTCCTCTGGGGCCAACGTCCTGACTTTC. Translated, it gives CASSPLSSGANVLTF.

This clone is judged medium-sized. The rearrangement uses TRBV7-9 and TRBJ1-3; a possible D gene is TRBD1 (6 bases). Per germline, CDR1 SEHNR and CDR2 FQNEAQ (reference sequence). V was pared by 6 bases and J by 0 bases, with 12 bases between. The CDR3 runs 15 residues. CDR3 coding DNA: TGTGCCAGCAGGTCAGGGGCACACTCTGGAAACACCATATATTTT. It translates to CASRSGAHSGNTIYF.

The CDR3 nucleotides read TGTGCCATCAGTGTGGGCCAGGGGGAAAAACTGTTTTTT. Translating gives CAISVGQGEKLFF. The chain couples TRBV10-3 to TRBJ1-4; TRBD1 might be the D (6 bases). V gave up 4 bases and J gave up 8 bases, with 11 bases separating them. Germline V lookup: CDR1 ENHRY, CDR2 SYGVKD. The CDR3 runs to 13 residues.

The rearrangement uses TRBV12-5 and TRBJ2-3, with D possibly matching TRBD1 (6 bases). V lost 6 bases, J lost 5 bases, and 15 bases lay in between. Germline V gene sequence: CDR1 LGHNT, CDR2 FRNRAP. The CDR3 extends over 14 amino acids. The CDR3 sequence: CASGDRTREDTQYF. In DNA, the CDR3 is TGTGCTAGTGGCGACAGGACCCGGGAAGATACGCAGTATTTT.

This clone was detected only once. The gene calls are TRBV28 and TRBJ1-2; TRBD1 matches 7 bases. V shed 5 bases, J shed 7 bases, and the junction held 13 bases outside the gene matches. The CDR3 consists of 15 residues. Germline CDR1 is MDHEN and CDR2 is SYDVKM. The CDR3 sequence is CASSRTGAWTIGYTF. CDR3 coding DNA: TGTGCCAGCAGTCGAACAGGGGCGTGGACTATTGGCTACACCTTC.

This clone was observed a few times. The sample carries other DNA sequences with the same CDR3. The rearrangement joins TRBV4-1 to TRBJ2-2; D possibly matches TRBD1 or TRBD2 (5 bases each). The CDR3 consists of 16 residues. Germline-derived CDR1 and CDR2 are MGHRA and YSYEKL. V lost 0 bases to trimming and J lost 5 bases, with 13 bases between them. CDR3 sequence reads: CASSQDPGWGTGELFF. CDR3 DNA sequence: TGCGCCAGCAGCCAAGATCCAGGGTGGGGGACCGGGGAGCTGTTTTTT.

This rearrangement joins TRBV4-3 to TRBJ2-5; D possibly corresponds to TRBD2 (5 bases). Germline CDR1 is LGHNA and CDR2 is YSLEER. The CDR3 sequence is 15 residues long. V was shortened by 4 bases and J by 5 bases, with 17 bases between the two germline ends. CDR3 residues: CASSPSGGLEETQYF. CDR3 nucleotides: TGCGCCAGCAGCCCAAGCGGTGGTCTAGAGGAGACCCAGTACTTC.

The V gene is TRBV6-6, the J gene TRBJ2-1; D may be TRBD1 (5 bases). The germline gives CDR1 MNHNY, CDR2 SVGAGI (reference sequence). The CDR3 totals 16 residues. Trimming took off 0 bases at V and 2 bases at J, with 11 bases between the two ends. The CDR3 nucleotides are TGTGCCAGCAGTTACTCGAGCAACAGGCCCTACAATGAGCAGTTCTTC. Protein sequence: CASSYSSNRPYNEQFF.

In its sample, this clone is medium-sized. V gene TRBV7-6 combines with J gene TRBJ2-1; 8 nucleotides match TRBD1. The V and J ends lost 3 bases and 9 bases, in that order; junction bases with no gene match: 10. Germline V CDR1 and CDR2: SGHVS, FNYEAQ. The CDR3 spans 15 residues. CDR3 in amino acids: CASSFPDRGVGEQFF. Here the CDR3 DNA reads TGTGCCAGCAGCTTCCCTGACAGGGGTGTGGGTGAGCAGTTCTTC.

V gene TRBV24-1 combines with J gene TRBJ2-7; 7 bases line up with TRBD1. V shed 4 bases, J shed 4 bases, and the junction held 9 bases outside the gene matches. This CDR3 has 15 amino acids. Germline V gene sequence: CDR1 KGHDR, CDR2 SFDVKD. Written as DNA, the CDR3 is TGTGCCACCAGTGACCAGGGACAGTCCGTTTACGAGCAGTACTTC. Its protein product is CATSDQGQSVYEQYF.

The chain recombines TRBV19 with TRBJ1-5, with D perhaps matching TRBD1 (6 bases). The length of the CDR3 is 12 residues. Trimming stripped 10 bases from V and 9 bases from J, with 16 bases between. Germline V lookup: CDR1 LNHDA, CDR2 SQIVND (reference sequence). This CDR3 reads CATEGDRMPQHF. The CDR3 DNA follows: TGTGCCACCGAGGGGGATCGAATGCCCCAGCATTTT.

V and J are TRBV28 and TRBJ1-2; D not resolved. The V and J ends lost 3 bases and 3 bases respectively, with 5 bases between them. The CDR3 covers 12 residues. In germline, CDR1 is MDHEN, CDR2 SYDVKM. The DNA of the CDR3 is TGTGCCAGCAGTTTGCCCTACTATGGCTACACCTTC. Translating it yields CASSLPYYGYTF.

The rearrangement links TRBV4-1 to TRBJ1-4; a possible D gene is TRBD1 (5 bases). There are 16 residues in the CDR3. The germline V and J ends were trimmed by 4 bases and 7 bases, with 19 bases remaining between them. Germline V gene lookup returns CDR1 MGHRA and CDR2 YSYEKL. In nucleotides, the CDR3 is TGCGCCAGCAGCCGAGAACAGGAACGGCGGGGTGAAAAACTGTTTTTT. Protein product: CASSREQERRGEKLFF.

The chain recombines TRBV5-5 with TRBJ2-7; a possible D gene is TRBD2 (6 bases). V shed 2 bases and J shed 4 bases, with 13 bases lying between them. Germline lookup yields CDR1 SGHKS and CDR2 YYEKEE (reference sequence). The CDR3 runs to 14 residues. Here the CDR3 reads CASSFPGTSYEQYF. CDR3 nucleotides: TGTGCCAGCAGCTTCCCGGGGACTTCGTACGAGCAGTACTTC. Supplemented by reference TRBV5-5 and TRBJ2-7, the full variable domain reads DAGVTQSPTHLIKTRGQQVTLRCSPISGHKSVSWYQQVLGQGPQFIFQYYEKEERGRGNFPDRFSARQFPNYSSELNVNALLLGDSALYLCASSFPGTSYEQYFGPGTRLTVT.